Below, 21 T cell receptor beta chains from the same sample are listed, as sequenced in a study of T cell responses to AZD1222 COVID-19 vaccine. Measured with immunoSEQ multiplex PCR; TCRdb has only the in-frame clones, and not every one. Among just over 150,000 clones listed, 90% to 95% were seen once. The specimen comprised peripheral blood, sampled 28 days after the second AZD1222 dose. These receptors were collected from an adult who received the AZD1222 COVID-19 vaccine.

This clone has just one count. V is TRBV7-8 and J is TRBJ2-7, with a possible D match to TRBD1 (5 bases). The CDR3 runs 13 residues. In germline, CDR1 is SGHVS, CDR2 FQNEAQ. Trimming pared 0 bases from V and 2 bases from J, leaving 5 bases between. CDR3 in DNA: TGTGCCAGCAGCTTAGCGGGGCCCTACGAGCAGTACTTC. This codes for CASSLAGPYEQYF.

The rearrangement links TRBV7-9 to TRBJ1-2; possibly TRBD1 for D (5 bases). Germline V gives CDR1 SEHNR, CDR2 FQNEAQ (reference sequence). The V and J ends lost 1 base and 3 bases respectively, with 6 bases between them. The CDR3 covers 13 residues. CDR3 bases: TGTGCCAGCAGCTTAGGGGGGTACTATGGCTACACCTTC. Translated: CASSLGGYYGYTF.

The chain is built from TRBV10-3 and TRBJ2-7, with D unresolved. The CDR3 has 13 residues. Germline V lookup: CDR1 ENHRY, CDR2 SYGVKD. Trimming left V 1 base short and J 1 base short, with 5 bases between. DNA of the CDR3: TGTGCCATCAGTGAGTTTGGGTCCTACGAGCAGTACTTC. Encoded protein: CAISEFGSYEQYF.

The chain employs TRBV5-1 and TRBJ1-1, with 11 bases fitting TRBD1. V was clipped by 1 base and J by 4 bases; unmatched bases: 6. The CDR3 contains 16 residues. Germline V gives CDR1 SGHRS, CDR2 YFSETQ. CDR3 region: CASSLQGTGGSTEAFF. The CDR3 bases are TGCGCCAGCAGCTTGCAAGGGACAGGGGGTAGCACTGAAGCTTTCTTT. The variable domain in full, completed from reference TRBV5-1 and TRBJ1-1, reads KAGVTQTPRYLIKTRGQQVTLSCSPISGHRSVSWYQQTPGQGLQFLFEYFSETQRNKGNFPGRFSGRQFSNSRSEMNVSTLELGDSALYLCASSLQGTGGSTEAFFGQGTRLTVV.

Written as DNA, the CDR3 is TGTGCCATCAGTGCACAGTTAACCTACGAGCAGTACTTC. Residues: CAISAQLTYEQYF. The V gene is TRBV10-3, the J gene TRBJ2-7, with unresolved D. This CDR3 region has 13 residues. Looked up from germline, CDR1 is ENHRY and CDR2 is SYGVKD. V was clipped by 4 bases and J by 2 bases, with 9 bases between them.

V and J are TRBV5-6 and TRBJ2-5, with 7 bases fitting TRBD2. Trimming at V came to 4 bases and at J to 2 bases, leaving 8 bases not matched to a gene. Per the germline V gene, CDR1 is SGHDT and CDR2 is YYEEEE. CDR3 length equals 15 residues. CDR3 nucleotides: TGTGCCAGCAGCCCCCCAGGGCGGGGGCAAGAGACCCAGTACTTC. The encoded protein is CASSPPGRGQETQYF.

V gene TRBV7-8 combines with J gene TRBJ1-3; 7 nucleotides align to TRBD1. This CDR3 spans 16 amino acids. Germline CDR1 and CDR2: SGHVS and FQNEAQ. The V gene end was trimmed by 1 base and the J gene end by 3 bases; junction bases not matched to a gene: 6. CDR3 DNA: TGTGCCAGCAGCTTAGGAAGGGGGCGCGATGGAAACACCATATATTTT. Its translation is CASSLGRGRDGNTIYF. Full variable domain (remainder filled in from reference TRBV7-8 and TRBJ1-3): GAGVSQSPRYKVAKRGQDVALRCDPISGHVSLFWYQQALGQGPEFLTYFQNEAQLDKSGLPSDRFFAERPEGSVSTLKIQRTQQEDSAVYLCASSLGRGRDGNTIYFGEGSWLTVV.

Here the CDR3 reads CASSLGGVGSPLHF. The CDR3 DNA reads TGTGCCAGCAGCTTGGGAGGGGTTGGTTCACCCCTCCACTTT. This chain joins TRBV7-2 and TRBJ1-6; weak D call: TRBD1 (5 bases). This CDR3 contains 14 residues. V was cut by 3 bases and J by 9 bases, with 12 bases left in between. CDR1 SGHTA and CDR2 FQGNSA come from the germline V gene.

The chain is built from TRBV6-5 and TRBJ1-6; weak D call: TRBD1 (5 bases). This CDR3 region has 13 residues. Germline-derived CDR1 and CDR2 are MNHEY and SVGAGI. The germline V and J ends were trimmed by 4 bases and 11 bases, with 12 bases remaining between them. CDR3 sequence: CASSSQGRPPLHF. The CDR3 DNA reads TGTGCCAGCAGTTCCCAGGGAAGGCCACCCCTCCACTTT.

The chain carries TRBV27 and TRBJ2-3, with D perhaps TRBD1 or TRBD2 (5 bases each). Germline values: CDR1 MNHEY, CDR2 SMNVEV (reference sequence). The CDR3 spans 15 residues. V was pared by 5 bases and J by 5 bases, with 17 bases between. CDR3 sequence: CASSPPHLRGDTQYF. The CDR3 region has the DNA TGTGCCAGCAGTCCCCCCCATTTGAGGGGAGATACGCAGTATTTT.

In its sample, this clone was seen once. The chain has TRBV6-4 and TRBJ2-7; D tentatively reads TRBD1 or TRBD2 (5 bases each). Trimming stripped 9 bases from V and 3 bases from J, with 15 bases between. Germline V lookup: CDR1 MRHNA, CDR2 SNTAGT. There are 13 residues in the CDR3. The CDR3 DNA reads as TGTGCCAGTGGAGGAAGGGGTGACTACGAGCAGTACTTC. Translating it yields CASGGRGDYEQYF.

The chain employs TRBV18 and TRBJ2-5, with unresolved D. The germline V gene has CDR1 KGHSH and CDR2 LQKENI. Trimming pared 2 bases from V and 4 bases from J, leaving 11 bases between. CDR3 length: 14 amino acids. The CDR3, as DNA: TGTGCCAGCTCACCATCGGGTATGGGAGAGACCCAGTACTTC. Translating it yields CASSPSGMGETQYF.

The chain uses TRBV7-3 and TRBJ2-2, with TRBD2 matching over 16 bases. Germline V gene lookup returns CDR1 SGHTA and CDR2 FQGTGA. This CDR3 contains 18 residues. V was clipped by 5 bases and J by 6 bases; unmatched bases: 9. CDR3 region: CASSPLPGTSGRAGELFF. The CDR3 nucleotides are TGTGCCAGCAGCCCCCTCCCCGGGACTAGCGGGAGGGCCGGGGAGCTGTTTTTT.

The CDR3 DNA reads TGTGCCAGCAGAGAGGCCCTAGGTACCGAGCAGTACTTC. Translated: CASREALGTEQYF. V usage is TRBV12-3 or TRBV12-4 and J usage is TRBJ2-7, with D unclear. V was clipped by 6 bases and J by 6 bases, with 15 bases between them. This CDR3 spans 13 amino acids.

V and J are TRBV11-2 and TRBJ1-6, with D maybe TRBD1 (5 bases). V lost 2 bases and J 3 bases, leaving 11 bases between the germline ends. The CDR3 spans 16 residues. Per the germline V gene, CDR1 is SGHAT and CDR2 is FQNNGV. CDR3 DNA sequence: TGTGCCAGCAGCTTACTCACAGGCCGCTATAATTCACCCCTCCACTTT. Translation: CASSLLTGRYNSPLHF.

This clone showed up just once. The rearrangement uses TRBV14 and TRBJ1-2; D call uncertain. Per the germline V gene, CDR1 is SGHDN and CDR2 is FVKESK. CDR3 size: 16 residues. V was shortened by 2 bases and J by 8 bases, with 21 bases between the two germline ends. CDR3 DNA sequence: TGTGCCAGCAGCCAATCCCCTGTCCAGCGGTACGGGGGCTACACCTTC. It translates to CASSQSPVQRYGGYTF.

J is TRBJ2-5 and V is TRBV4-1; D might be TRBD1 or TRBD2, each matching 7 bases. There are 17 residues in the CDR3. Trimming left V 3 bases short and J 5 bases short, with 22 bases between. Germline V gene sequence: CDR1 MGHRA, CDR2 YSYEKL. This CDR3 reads CASSQDRWGGGKETQYF. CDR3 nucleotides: TGCGCCAGCAGCCAGGATCGTTGGGGAGGGGGCAAGGAGACCCAGTACTTC.

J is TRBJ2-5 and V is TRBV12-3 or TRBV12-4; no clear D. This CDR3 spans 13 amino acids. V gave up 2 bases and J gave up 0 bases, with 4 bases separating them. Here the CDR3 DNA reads TGTGCCAGCAGTTTATGGGACCAAGAGACCCAGTACTTC. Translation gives CASSLWDQETQYF.

The DNA for the CDR3 is TGTGCCAGCAGAAAAAGCGGGAGGGGAAGGGAGCAGTACTTC. It encodes CASRKSGRGREQYF. This chain uses TRBV6-5 with TRBJ2-7; 10 bases line up with TRBD2. The trim removed 6 bases at V and 7 bases at J, leaving 9 bases unmatched. Germline V lookup: CDR1 MNHEY, CDR2 SVGAGI. The CDR3 is 14 residues long.

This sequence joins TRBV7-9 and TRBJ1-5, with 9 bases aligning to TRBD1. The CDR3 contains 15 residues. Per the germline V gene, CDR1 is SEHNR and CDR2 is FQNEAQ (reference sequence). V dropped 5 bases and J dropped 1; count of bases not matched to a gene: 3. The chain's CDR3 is CASSPGTGSNQPQHF. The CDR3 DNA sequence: TGTGCCAGCAGCCCCGGGACAGGGAGCAATCAGCCCCAGCATTTT.

Here the CDR3 DNA reads TGTGCCTGGACCCCTCTGAACTATGGCTACACCTTC. As protein: CAWTPLNYGYTF. This sequence joins TRBV30 and TRBJ1-2; D not resolved. CDR3 length equals 12 residues. Trimming stripped 4 bases from V and 2 bases from J, with 8 bases between. Germline V gene sequence: CDR1 GTSNPN, CDR2 SVGIG (reference sequence).